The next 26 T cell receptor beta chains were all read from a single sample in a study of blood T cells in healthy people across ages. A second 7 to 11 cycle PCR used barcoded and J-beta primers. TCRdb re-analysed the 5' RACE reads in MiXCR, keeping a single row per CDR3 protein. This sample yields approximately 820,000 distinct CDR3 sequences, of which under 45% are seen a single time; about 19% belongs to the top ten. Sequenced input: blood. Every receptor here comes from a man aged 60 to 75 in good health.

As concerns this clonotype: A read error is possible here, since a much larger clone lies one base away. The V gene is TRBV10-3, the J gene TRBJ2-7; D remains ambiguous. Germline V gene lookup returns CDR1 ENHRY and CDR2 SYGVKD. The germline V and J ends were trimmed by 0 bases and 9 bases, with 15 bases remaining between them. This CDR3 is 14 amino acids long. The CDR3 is CAISESDVYSGQYF. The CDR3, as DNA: TGTGCCATCAGTGAGTCGGACGTCTACAGTGGGCAGTACTTC.

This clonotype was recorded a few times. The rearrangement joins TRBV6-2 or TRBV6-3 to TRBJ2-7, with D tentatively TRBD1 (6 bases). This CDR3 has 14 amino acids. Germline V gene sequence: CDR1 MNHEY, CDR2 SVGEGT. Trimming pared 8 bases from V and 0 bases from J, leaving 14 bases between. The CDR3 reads CASRLGGRSYEQYF. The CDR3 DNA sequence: TGTGCCAGCCGCCTTGGGGGCCGCTCCTACGAGCAGTACTTC.

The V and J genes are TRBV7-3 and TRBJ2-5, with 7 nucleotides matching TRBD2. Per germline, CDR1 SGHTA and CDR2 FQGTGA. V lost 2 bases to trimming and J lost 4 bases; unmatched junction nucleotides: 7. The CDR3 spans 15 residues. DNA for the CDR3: TGTGCCAGCAGCTTAGGTGCGGGGGTTAGAGAGACCCAGTACTTC. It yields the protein CASSLGAGVRETQYF.

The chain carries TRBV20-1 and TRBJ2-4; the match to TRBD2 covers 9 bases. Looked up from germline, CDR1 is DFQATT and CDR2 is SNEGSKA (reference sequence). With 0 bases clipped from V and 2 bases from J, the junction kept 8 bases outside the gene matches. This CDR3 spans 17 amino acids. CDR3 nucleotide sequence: TGCAGTGCTAGAGACCGGCGGGGGGGCAGGTCCAAAAACATTCAGTACTTC. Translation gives CSARDRRGGRSKNIQYF.

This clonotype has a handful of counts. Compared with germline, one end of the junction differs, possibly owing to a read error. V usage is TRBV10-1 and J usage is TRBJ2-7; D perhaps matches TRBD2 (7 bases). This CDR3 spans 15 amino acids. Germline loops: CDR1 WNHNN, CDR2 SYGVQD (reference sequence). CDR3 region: CASSELGGGSDEQYF. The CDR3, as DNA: TGCGCCAGCAGTGAGTTGGGGGGGGGCTCCGACGAGCAGTACTTC.

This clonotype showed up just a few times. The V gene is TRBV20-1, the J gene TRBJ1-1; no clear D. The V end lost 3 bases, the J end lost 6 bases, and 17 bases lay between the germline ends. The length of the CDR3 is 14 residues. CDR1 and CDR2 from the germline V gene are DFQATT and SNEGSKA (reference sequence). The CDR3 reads CSASHTRTTAEAFF. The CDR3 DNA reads TGCAGTGCTAGCCACACCCGGACTACTGCTGAAGCTTTCTTT.

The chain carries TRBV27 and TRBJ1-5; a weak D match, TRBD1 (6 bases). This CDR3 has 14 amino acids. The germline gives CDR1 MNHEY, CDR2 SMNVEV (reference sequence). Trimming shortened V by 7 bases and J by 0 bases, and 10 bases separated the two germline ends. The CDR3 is CASNGQPSNQPQHF. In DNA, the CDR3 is TGTGCCAGCAACGGACAGCCTAGCAATCAGCCCCAGCATTTT.

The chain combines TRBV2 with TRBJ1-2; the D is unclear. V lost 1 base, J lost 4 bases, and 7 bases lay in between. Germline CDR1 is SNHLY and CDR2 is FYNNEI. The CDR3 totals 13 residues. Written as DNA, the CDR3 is TGTGCCAGCAGTGAAGATGGAACCTATGGCTACACCTTC. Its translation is CASSEDGTYGYTF.

The CDR3 is CSARAGHTNTGELFF. The CDR3 coding sequence is TGCAGTGCTAGGGCTGGACACACGAACACCGGGGAGCTGTTTTTT. The rearrangement links TRBV20-1 to TRBJ2-2; D might be TRBD1 (5 bases). Trimming removed 3 bases from V and 0 bases from J, with 11 bases in between. CDR1 is DFQATT, CDR2 SNEGSKA, per germline (reference sequence). The CDR3 has 15 residues.

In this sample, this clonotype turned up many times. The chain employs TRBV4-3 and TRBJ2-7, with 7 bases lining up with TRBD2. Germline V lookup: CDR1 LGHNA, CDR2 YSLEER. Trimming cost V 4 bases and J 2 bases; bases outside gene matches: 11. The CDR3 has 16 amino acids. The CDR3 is CASSLRTLRGAYEQYF. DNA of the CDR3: TGCGCCAGCAGCCTCCGAACCCTTCGGGGGGCCTACGAGCAGTACTTC.

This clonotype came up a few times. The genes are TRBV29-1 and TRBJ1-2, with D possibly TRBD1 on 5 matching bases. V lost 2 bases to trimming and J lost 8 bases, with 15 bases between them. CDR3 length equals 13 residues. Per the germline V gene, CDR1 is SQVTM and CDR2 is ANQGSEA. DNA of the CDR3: TGCAGCGTTGAAACAGGCCGGGCCGGGGGCTACACCTTC. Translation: CSVETGRAGGYTF.

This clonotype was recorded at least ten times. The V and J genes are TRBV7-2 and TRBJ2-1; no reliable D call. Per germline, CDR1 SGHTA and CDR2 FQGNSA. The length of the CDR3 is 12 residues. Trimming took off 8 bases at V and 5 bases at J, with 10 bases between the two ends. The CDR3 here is CASSPFDNEQFF. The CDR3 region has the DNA TGTGCCAGCTCACCATTCGACAATGAGCAGTTCTTC.

The CDR3 sequence is CASSPENFRTGGNEQFF. CDR3 nucleotides: TGTGCCAGCAGCCCGGAAAACTTTAGGACAGGGGGCAATGAGCAGTTCTTC. The rearrangement links TRBV6-1 to TRBJ2-1; 10 nucleotides line up with TRBD1. The V segment lost 6 bases and the J segment 6 bases; nucleotides outside the gene matches: 14. In germline, CDR1 is MNHNS, CDR2 SASEGT. This CDR3 is built from 17 residues.

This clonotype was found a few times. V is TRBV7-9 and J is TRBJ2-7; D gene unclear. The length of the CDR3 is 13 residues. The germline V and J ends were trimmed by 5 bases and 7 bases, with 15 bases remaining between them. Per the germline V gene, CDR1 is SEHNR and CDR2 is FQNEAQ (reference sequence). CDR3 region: CASSLPSVEEQYF. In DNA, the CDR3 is TGTGCCAGCAGCCTACCCTCGGTGGAAGAGCAGTACTTC.

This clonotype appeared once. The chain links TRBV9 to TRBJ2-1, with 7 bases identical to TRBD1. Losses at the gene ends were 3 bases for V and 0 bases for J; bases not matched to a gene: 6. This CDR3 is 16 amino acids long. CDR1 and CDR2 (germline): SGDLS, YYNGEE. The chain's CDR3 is CASSAPTGSSYNEQFF. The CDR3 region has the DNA TGTGCCAGCAGCGCCCCGACAGGGAGCTCCTACAATGAGCAGTTCTTC.

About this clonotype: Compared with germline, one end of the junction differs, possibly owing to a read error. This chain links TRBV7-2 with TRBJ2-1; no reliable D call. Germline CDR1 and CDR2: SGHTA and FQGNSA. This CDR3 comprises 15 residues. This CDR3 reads CAGSLVAVGRNEQFF. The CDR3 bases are TGTGCCGGCAGCTTAGTTGCAGTTGGAAGGAATGAGCAGTTCTTC.

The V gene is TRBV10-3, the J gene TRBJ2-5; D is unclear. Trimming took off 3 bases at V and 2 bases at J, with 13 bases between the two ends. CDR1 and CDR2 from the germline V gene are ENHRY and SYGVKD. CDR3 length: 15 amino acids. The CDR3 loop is CAISEEFGSQETQYF. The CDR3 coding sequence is TGTGCCATCAGTGAAGAGTTCGGCTCACAAGAGACCCAGTACTTC.

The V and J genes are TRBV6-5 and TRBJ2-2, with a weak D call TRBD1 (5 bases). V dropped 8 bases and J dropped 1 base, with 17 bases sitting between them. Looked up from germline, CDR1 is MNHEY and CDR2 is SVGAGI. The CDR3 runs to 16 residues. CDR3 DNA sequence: TGTGCCAGCGGTCTCTCCAGGGAAGGGAACACCGGGGAGCTGTTTTTT. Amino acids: CASGLSREGNTGELFF.

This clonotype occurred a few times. The CDR3 nucleotides read TGTGCCAGCAGTGATGGGACAAGCACCGGGGAGCTGTTTTTT. It is translated as CASSDGTSTGELFF. The rearrangement links TRBV6-1 to TRBJ2-2, with D possibly matching TRBD1 (6 bases). The germline V gene encodes CDR1 MNHNS and CDR2 SASEGT. This CDR3 region has 14 residues. Trimming removed 3 bases at V and 4 bases at J, with 9 bases between.

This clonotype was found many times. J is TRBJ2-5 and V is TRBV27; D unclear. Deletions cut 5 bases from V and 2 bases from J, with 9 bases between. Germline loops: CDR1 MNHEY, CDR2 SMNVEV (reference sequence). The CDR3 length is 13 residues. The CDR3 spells CASSPLAQETQYF. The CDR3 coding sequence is TGTGCCAGCAGTCCTCTGGCACAAGAGACCCAGTACTTC.

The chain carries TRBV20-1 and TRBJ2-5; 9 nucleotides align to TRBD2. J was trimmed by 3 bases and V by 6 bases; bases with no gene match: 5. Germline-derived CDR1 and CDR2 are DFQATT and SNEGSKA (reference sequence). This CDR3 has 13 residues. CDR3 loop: CSAARGGEETQYF. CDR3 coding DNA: TGCAGTGCCGCCCGCGGGGGGGAAGAGACCCAGTACTTC.

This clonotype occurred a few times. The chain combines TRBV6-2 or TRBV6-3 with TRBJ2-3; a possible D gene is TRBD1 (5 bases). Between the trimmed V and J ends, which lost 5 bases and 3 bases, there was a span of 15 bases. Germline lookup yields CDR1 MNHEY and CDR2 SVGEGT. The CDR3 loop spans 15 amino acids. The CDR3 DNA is TGTGCCAGCAGTCCAGCAGGGTCTGGGACAGATACGCAGTATTTT. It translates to CASSPAGSGTDTQYF.

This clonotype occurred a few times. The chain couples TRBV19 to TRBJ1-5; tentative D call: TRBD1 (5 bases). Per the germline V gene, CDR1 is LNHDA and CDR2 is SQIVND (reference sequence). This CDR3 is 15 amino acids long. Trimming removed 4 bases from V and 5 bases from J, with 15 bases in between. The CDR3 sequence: CASSKITGLDQPQHF. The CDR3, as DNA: TGTGCCAGTAGTAAGATAACAGGCCTCGATCAGCCCCAGCATTTT.

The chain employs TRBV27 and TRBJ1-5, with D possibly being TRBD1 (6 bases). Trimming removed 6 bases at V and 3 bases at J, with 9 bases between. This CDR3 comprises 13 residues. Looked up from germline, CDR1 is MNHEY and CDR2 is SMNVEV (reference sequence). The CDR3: CASRYRVNQPQHF. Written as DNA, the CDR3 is TGTGCCAGCAGATACAGGGTCAATCAGCCCCAGCATTTT.

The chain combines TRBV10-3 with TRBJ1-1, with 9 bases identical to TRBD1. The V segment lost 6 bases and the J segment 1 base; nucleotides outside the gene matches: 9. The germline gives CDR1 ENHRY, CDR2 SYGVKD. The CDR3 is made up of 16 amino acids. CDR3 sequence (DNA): TGTGCCATCAGGGACCGGGACAGGGATCAGAACACTGAAGCTTTCTTT. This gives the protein CAIRDRDRDQNTEAFF.

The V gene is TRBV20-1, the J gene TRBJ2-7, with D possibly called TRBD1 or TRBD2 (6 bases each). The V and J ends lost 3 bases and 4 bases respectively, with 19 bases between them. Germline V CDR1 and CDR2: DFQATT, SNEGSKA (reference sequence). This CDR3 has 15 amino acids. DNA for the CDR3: TGCAGTGCTAGCTACATGGGGGCGGGATCGTACGAGCAGTACTTC. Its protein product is CSASYMGAGSYEQYF.